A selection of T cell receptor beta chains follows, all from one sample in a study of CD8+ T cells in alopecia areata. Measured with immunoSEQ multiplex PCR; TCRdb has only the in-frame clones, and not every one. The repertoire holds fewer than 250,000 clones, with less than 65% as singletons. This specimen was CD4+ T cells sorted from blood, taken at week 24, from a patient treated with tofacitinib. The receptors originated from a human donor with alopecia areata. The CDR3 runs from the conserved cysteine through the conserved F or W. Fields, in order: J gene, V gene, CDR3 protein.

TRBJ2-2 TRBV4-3 CASSRGLGTSSGELFF
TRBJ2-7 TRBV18 CASSPWTGHEQYF
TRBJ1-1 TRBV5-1 CASSQQENTEAFF
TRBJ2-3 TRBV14 CASSRDNSPSTDTQYF
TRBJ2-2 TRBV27 CASSLVGHGELFF
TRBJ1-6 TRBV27 CASSPGDSRSYNSPLHF
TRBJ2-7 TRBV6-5 CASSQSVQHYEQYF
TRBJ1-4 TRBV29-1 CSVAQGSGNEKLFF
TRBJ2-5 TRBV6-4 CASSDWGWSGGEEETQYF
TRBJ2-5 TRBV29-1 CSVLTSGGQETQYF
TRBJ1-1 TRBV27 CASSLARANTEAFF
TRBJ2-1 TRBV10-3 CAISGGSGGIYNEQFF
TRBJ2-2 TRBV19 CASLAGGRRTGELFF
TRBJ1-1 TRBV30 CALNQGEGTEAFF
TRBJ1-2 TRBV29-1 CSVDRQGAYTF
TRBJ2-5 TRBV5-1 CASSQEGGKTQYF
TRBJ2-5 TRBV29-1 CSVDVPGRPRSETQYF
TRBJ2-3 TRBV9 CASSANAAGSTDTQYF
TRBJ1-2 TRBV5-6 CASSLRTGLSGGYTF
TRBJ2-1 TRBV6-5 CASSYSGGRNEQFF
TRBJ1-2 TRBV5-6 CASSLMEGGYTF
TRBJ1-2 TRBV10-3 CAISEMGGRGYTF
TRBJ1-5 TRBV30 CAWSGREGLSNQPQHF
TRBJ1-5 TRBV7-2 CASRPTGTNQPQHF
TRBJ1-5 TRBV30 CACAGLNQPQHF
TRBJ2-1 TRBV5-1 CASRPTSGSYNEQFF
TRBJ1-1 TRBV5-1 CASSLFGARTEAFF
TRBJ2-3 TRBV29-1 CSVERGTDTQYF
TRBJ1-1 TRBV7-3 CASSLEGSRGTEAFF
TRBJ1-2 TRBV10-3 CAISGTEGRGYTF
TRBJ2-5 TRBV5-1 CASSLIAGGPPETQYF
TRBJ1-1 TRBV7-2 CASSLARRDTEAFF
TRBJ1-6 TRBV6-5 CATTGLNSPLHF
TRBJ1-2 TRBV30 CAWTKTANYGYTF
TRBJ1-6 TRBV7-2 CASSESATRTLHF
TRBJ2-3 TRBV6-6 CASSYPGGGTDTQYF
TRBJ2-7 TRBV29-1 CSVEDPLTTEQYF
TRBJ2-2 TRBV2 CASETAGRGELFF
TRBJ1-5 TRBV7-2 CASKGRPNQPQHF
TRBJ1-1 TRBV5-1 CASSSKGRGTPFGNTEAFF
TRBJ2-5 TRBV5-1 CASSSADRGGGETQYF
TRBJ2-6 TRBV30 CACSWGTSGANVLTF
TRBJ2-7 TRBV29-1 CSVVWAVSYEQYF
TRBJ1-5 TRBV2 CASSEAGMRNQPQHF
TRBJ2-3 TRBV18 CASSPQSGTGSTDTQYF